The 23 T cell receptor beta chains presented below share a single source sample, sequenced in a study of spatial heterogeneity in lung cancer. The time point: blood at routine non-recurrence follow-up after resection. One entry per CDR3 protein results from TCRdb running MiXCR on the 5' RACE reads. There are about 10,000 distinct CDR3 sequences in the sample; about 23% occur only once, and 3% to 4.5% lies in the top ten. The specimen was PBMCs, collected at follow-up. These receptors were collected from a female donor with early-stage non-small cell lung cancer.

This clonotype was observed a handful of times. Here the CDR3 reads CATRARVRQPQHF. The CDR3 nucleotides read TGTGCCACCCGGGCCAGGGTCAGGCAGCCCCAGCATTTT. V is TRBV28 and J is TRBJ1-5; TRBD1 is a possible D gene (5 bases). In germline, CDR1 is MDHEN, CDR2 SYDVKM. Trimming removed 10 bases at V and 7 bases at J, with 17 bases between. The CDR3 has 13 residues. Full variable domain (missing parts from reference TRBV28 and TRBJ1-5): DVKVTQSSRYLVKRTGEKVFLECVQDMDHENMFWYRQDPGLGLRLIYFSYDVKMKEKGDIPEGYSVSREKKERFSLILESASTNQTSMYLCATRARVRQPQHFGDGTRLSIL.

This clonotype qualifies as medium-sized. The chain recombines TRBV18 with TRBJ2-5; no clear D gene. The CDR3 is 14 residues long. Germline values: CDR1 KGHSH, CDR2 LQKENI. Trimming left V 6 bases short and J 7 bases short, with 18 bases between. For the CDR3, the DNA is TGTGCCAGCTCCTCGTACGCCACAGAAGTGACCCAGTACTTC. It is translated as CASSSYATEVTQYF.

This clonotype appeared a few times. The chain carries TRBV28 and TRBJ1-5, with D perhaps matching TRBD1 (6 bases). The CDR3 sequence is 16 residues long. Trimming removed 8 bases at V and 1 base at J, with 18 bases between. CDR1 and CDR2 (germline): MDHEN, SYDVKM. CDR3 sequence: CASSRIQGTSNQPQHF. The CDR3 region has the DNA TGTGCCAGCTCCCGAATCCAGGGGACCAGCAATCAGCCCCAGCATTTT. The whole variable domain, filled in from reference TRBV28 and TRBJ1-5, reads DVKVTQSSRYLVKRTGEKVFLECVQDMDHENMFWYRQDPGLGLRLIYFSYDVKMKEKGDIPEGYSVSREKKERFSLILESASTNQTSMYLCASSRIQGTSNQPQHFGDGTRLSIL.

In regard to this clonotype: At one boundary the junction diverges from the germline segment, which might be a read error. The V and J genes are TRBV11-2 and TRBJ1-2; D remains ambiguous. The CDR3 runs to 11 residues. The germline V gene encodes CDR1 SGHAT and CDR2 FQNNGV. CDR3 DNA: TGTGCCAGCAGCCGGGTATATGGCTTCACCTTC. Translated, it gives CASSRVYGFTF.

By share, this clonotype counts as medium-sized. The chain links TRBV2 to TRBJ2-2, with 9 bases lining up with TRBD1. V was clipped by 6 bases and J by 5 bases; unmatched bases: 7. CDR3 length: 15 amino acids. Germline values: CDR1 SNHLY, CDR2 FYNNEI. The CDR3 nucleotides are TGTGCCAGCAGATATCGGGGACAGGGTACCGGGGAGCTGTTTTTT. Amino acids: CASRYRGQGTGELFF. The entire variable domain, with the rest obtained from reference TRBV2 and TRBJ2-2, is as follows: EPEVTQTPSHQVTQMGQEVILRCVPISNHLYFYWYRQILGQKVEFLVSFYNNEISEKSEIFDDQFSVERPDGSNFTLKIRSTKLEDSAMYFCASRYRGQGTGELFFGEGSRLTVL.

The rearrangement joins TRBV20-1 to TRBJ2-7; the D gene could be TRBD1 or TRBD2 (5 bases each). Germline CDR1 DFQATT, CDR2 SNEGSKA (reference sequence). There are 15 residues in the CDR3. Trimming shortened V by 0 bases and J by 4 bases, and 16 bases separated the two germline ends. CDR3 in amino acids: CSARDQVAGTYEQYF. In DNA, the CDR3 is TGCAGTGCTAGAGATCAAGTTGCAGGGACGTACGAGCAGTACTTC.

The chain joins TRBV28 to TRBJ2-5; possibly TRBD1 for D (6 bases). Trimming took 3 bases from V and 5 from J, leaving 13 bases between them. In germline, CDR1 is MDHEN, CDR2 SYDVKM. The CDR3 has 14 residues. The CDR3 loop reads CASSFRGIGETQYF. The CDR3 DNA sequence: TGTGCCAGCAGTTTCAGGGGAATCGGGGAGACCCAGTACTTC.

The chain employs TRBV27 and TRBJ1-5, with D possibly being TRBD1 (5 bases). Germline V gene data show CDR1 as MNHEY and CDR2 as SMNVEV (reference sequence). Trimming removed 6 bases from V and 0 bases from J, with 12 bases in between. The CDR3 consists of 15 residues. CDR3 DNA: TGTGCCAGCAGGCCAGGGCGGATTAGCAATCAGCCCCAGCATTTT. Protein: CASRPGRISNQPQHF.

The V gene is TRBV7-9, the J gene TRBJ2-5; 10 bases align to TRBD2. Looked up from germline, CDR1 is SEHNR and CDR2 is FQNEAQ (reference sequence). J gave up 5 bases and V 2 bases, and 5 bases lay outside the gene matches. This CDR3 has 15 amino acids. CDR3 bases: TGTGCCAGCAGCTTACTAGCGGGAGTTCAGGAGACCCAGTACTTC. The encoded protein is CASSLLAGVQETQYF.

This clonotype has just a few counts. The V and J genes are TRBV29-1 and TRBJ2-5; D is uncertain. The length of the CDR3 is 12 residues. Germline CDR1 SQVTM, CDR2 ANQGSEA. V was pared by 8 bases and J by 3 bases, with 13 bases between. CDR3 region: CSPGVVKETQYF. DNA of the CDR3: TGCAGCCCAGGCGTGGTGAAAGAGACCCAGTACTTC.

This clonotype has more than one count but fewer than ten. The rearrangement links TRBV3-1 to TRBJ2-1; TRBD1 might be the D (7 bases). The CDR3 is 15 amino acids. Trimming removed 4 bases from V and 4 bases from J, with 14 bases in between. CDR1 and CDR2 (germline): LGHDT, YNNKEL (reference sequence). This CDR3 is CASSPRGAAYNEQFF. The CDR3 DNA reads TGTGCCAGCAGCCCCAGGGGGGCGGCGTACAATGAGCAGTTCTTC.

CDR3 loop: CASSLSSGTRNIQYF. Here the CDR3 DNA reads TGTGCCAGCAGTTTGTCTAGCGGGACTCGAAACATTCAGTACTTC. This chain links TRBV12-3 or TRBV12-4 with TRBJ2-4; 9 nucleotides match TRBD2. The CDR3 is made up of 15 amino acids. The V gene end was trimmed by 3 bases and the J gene end by 6 bases; junction bases not matched to a gene: 6.

V usage is TRBV29-1 and J usage is TRBJ2-3, with D maybe TRBD2 (5 bases). Germline CDR1 is SQVTM and CDR2 is ANQGSEA. This CDR3 is 13 amino acids long. V was clipped by 3 bases and J by 2 bases, with 9 bases between them. This CDR3 reads CSVDPRATDTQYF. CDR3 nucleotides: TGCAGCGTTGACCCGAGGGCCACAGATACGCAGTATTTT.

This clonotype was recorded a few times. The rearrangement uses TRBV7-3 and TRBJ2-1; 8 bases are a match to TRBD1. The trim removed 5 bases at V and 4 bases at J, leaving 7 bases unmatched. Germline CDR1 and CDR2: SGHTA and FQGTGA. The CDR3 has 15 amino acids. The DNA for the CDR3 is TGTGCCAGCAGCCCTGACAGGGGTTCTTACAATGAGCAGTTCTTC. Translating it yields CASSPDRGSYNEQFF.

This clonotype was detected a few times. The genes are TRBV12-3 or TRBV12-4 and TRBJ2-7, with D maybe TRBD2 (5 bases). The CDR3 contains 15 residues. Trimming left V 6 bases short and J 0 bases short, with 15 bases between. Written as DNA, the CDR3 is TGTGCCAGCAGGTCCCTGGGGAGCTCCTCCTACGAGCAGTACTTC. This encodes CASRSLGSSSYEQYF.

This clonotype rates as medium-sized. The CDR3 spells CASSLGLTWGTGSYEQYF. CDR3 nucleotide sequence: TGTGCCAGCTCACTCGGCCTCACTTGGGGGACAGGCTCCTACGAGCAGTACTTC. The J gene is TRBJ2-7, the V gene TRBV18; 8 nucleotides align to TRBD1. This CDR3 is built from 18 residues. V lost 4 bases, J lost 0 bases, and 14 bases stayed unmatched. Germline CDR1 KGHSH, CDR2 LQKENI.

This chain uses TRBV7-2 with TRBJ1-2; D is ambiguous. CDR3 length: 16 residues. The germline gives CDR1 SGHTA, CDR2 FQGNSA. The V end lost 5 bases, the J end lost 1 base, and 17 bases lay between the germline ends. The CDR3 loop reads CASSLTGPLDNYGYTF. CDR3 coding DNA: TGTGCCAGCAGCCTGACCGGGCCACTCGATAACTATGGCTACACCTTC.

This clonotype is medium-sized by share. The chain links TRBV5-1 to TRBJ2-2; TRBD2 might be the D (5 bases). This CDR3 has 14 residues. V lost 5 bases and J lost 5, with 13 bases in between. Germline V gene sequence: CDR1 SGHRS, CDR2 YFSETQ. The CDR3 DNA follows: TGCGCCAGCAGAGGCGGACTTGGGACCGGGGAGCTGTTTTTT. Translated, it gives CASRGGLGTGELFF.

This clonotype has a handful of counts. V usage is TRBV19 and J usage is TRBJ2-1, with 10 positions matching TRBD2. V lost 6 bases, J lost 0 bases, and 5 bases stayed unmatched. There are 16 residues in the CDR3. Germline V gene data show CDR1 as LNHDA and CDR2 as SQIVND (reference sequence). CDR3 sequence: CASRGSGRGSYNEQFF. CDR3 bases: TGTGCCAGTAGAGGGAGCGGGAGGGGCTCCTACAATGAGCAGTTCTTC.

This clonotype showed up just a few times. J is TRBJ2-7 and V is TRBV7-3; D possibly corresponds to TRBD1 (5 bases). The CDR3 is 16 residues long. Per the germline V gene, CDR1 is SGHTA and CDR2 is FQGTGA. V was cut by 5 bases and J by 6 bases, with 23 bases left in between. The CDR3 DNA reads TGTGCCAGCAGCGCCGGACCGGCGACTCAAAGGGGCGAGCAGTACTTC. Protein: CASSAGPATQRGEQYF.

The chain has TRBV29-1 and TRBJ2-7; the D call may be TRBD1 or TRBD2 (5 bases each). This CDR3 comprises 13 residues. V lost 6 bases, J lost 2 bases, and 14 bases lay in between. Germline CDR1 and CDR2: SQVTM and ANQGSEA. The CDR3, as DNA: TGCAGCGTGGGACCACGTGAACCCTACGAGCAGTACTTC. Its protein is CSVGPREPYEQYF.

Judged by abundance, this clonotype is medium-sized. The chain has TRBV2 and TRBJ2-2, with D perhaps matching TRBD1 or TRBD2 (5 bases each). The germline CDR1 and CDR2 sequences are SNHLY and FYNNEI. The V end lost 2 bases, the J end lost 4 bases, and 8 bases lay between the germline ends. CDR3 length: 14 amino acids. The CDR3 spells CASSESGTTGELFF. CDR3 nucleotides: TGTGCCAGCAGTGAATCGGGGACCACCGGGGAGCTGTTTTTT.

The rearrangement uses TRBV20-1 and TRBJ2-5; 7 nucleotides line up with TRBD1. Germline CDR1 DFQATT, CDR2 SNEGSKA (reference sequence). The CDR3 length is 13 residues. The V segment lost 6 bases and the J segment 2 bases; nucleotides outside the gene matches: 6. This chain's CDR3 is CSALTGLQETQYF. Here the CDR3 DNA reads TGCAGTGCATTGACAGGGTTGCAAGAGACCCAGTACTTC.